This is a list of T cell receptor beta chains from one sample in a study of shared clonotypes between healthy human individuals. Measured with immunoSEQ multiplex PCR; TCRdb has only the in-frame clones, and not every one. The sample consists of some 1 million clones, more than 65% of them appearing once. Specimen: memory CD4+ T cells sorted from blood. The source is a man younger than 30 in good health. CDR3s include the opening cysteine and the closing phenylalanine or tryptophan. A D gene is named only where the DNA matches it firmly. A row's size may be missing; if present it is once, few, many or a size class.

cdr3_aa cdr3_nt j_call d_call clone_size v_call cdr3_length
CASSDPRAEEKLFF TGTGCCAGCAGCGACCCCAGAGCGGAGGAAAAACTGTTTTTT TRBJ1-4 NA NA TRBV9 14
CASSVLGSAGANVLTF TGCGCCAGCAGCGTACTCGGATCTGCCGGGGCCAACGTCCTGACTTTC TRBJ2-6 NA NA TRBV5-1 16
CASSNPSNTIYF TGTGCCAGCAGCAATCCCTCAAACACCATATATTTT TRBJ1-3 NA NA TRBV11-2 12
CSVEGAGRYEQYF TGCAGCGTTGAAGGGGCGGGGAGATACGAGCAGTACTTC TRBJ2-7 NA NA TRBV29-1 13
CASSPIAGGFQETQYF TGTGCCAGCAGCCCCATAGCGGGGGGGTTCCAAGAGACCCAGTACTTC TRBJ2-5 TRBD2 NA TRBV5-4 16
CASSSGGELFF TGTGCCAGCAGCTCGGGCGGGGAGCTGTTTTTT TRBJ2-2 NA NA TRBV7-9 11
CASSPRTQYTGELFF TGTGCCAGCAGCCCCCGGACCCAGTACACCGGGGAGCTGTTTTTT TRBJ2-2 NA NA TRBV7-3 15
CASSISVATNEKLFF TGTGCCAGTAGTATTTCTGTTGCAACTAATGAAAAACTGTTTTTT TRBJ1-4 NA few TRBV19 15
CASSQDPTGALGYTF TGCGCCAGCAGCCAAGATCCGACGGGGGCGCTCGGCTACACCTTC TRBJ1-2 NA NA TRBV4-3 15
CASSQALPELANLAKNIQYF TGCGCCAGCAGCCAAGCCCTCCCGGAATTGGCTAACTTAGCCAAAAACATTCAGTACTTC TRBJ2-4 NA once TRBV4-1 20
CAWSTGGWNSPLHF TGTGCCTGGAGTACGGGAGGGTGGAATTCACCCCTCCACTTT TRBJ1-6 NA NA TRBV30 14
CATSGQGGGYTF TGTGCCACCTCCGGACAGGGTGGGGGCTACACCTTC TRBJ1-2 TRBD1 few TRBV10-3 12
CASSEREFSNQPQHF TGTGCCAGCAGCGAGAGGGAATTTAGCAATCAGCCCCAGCATTTT TRBJ1-5 NA NA TRBV2 15
CASSYGQVDNSPLHF TGTGCCAGCAGTTACGGGCAGGTCGATAATTCACCCCTCCACTTT TRBJ1-6 NA NA TRBV6-6 15
CASSRGREGNQPQHF TGTGCCAGCAGTAGGGGCAGGGAGGGCAATCAGCCCCAGCATTTT TRBJ1-5 NA NA TRBV6-6 15
CASSPWTSGSQETQYF TGTGCCAGCAGCCCTTGGACTAGCGGGAGCCAAGAGACCCAGTACTTC TRBJ2-5 TRBD2 NA TRBV7-2 16
CAWSGAAGTEAFF TGTGCCTGGAGTGGGGCAGCGGGGACTGAAGCTTTCTTT TRBJ1-1 NA NA TRBV30 13
CSVEEQGGEQFF TGCAGCGTTGAAGAACAGGGCGGTGAGCAGTTCTTC TRBJ2-1 NA NA TRBV29-1 12
CASSLAQLARNEQFF TGCGCCAGCAGCCTTGCCCAACTAGCCCGCAATGAGCAGTTCTTC TRBJ2-1 NA NA TRBV5-1 15
CASSPLGGGGQPQHF TGTGCCAGCAGTCCCTTGGGAGGGGGAGGCCAGCCCCAGCATTTT TRBJ1-5 NA once TRBV7-2 15
CASSLAAGIRNEQFF TGCGCCAGCAGCTTGGCCGCAGGGATCCGGAATGAGCAGTTCTTC TRBJ2-1 NA once TRBV5-1 15
CASSYRQGGDTEAFF TGCGCCAGCAGCTACCGACAGGGAGGCGACACTGAAGCTTTCTTT TRBJ1-1 TRBD1 few TRBV5-1 15